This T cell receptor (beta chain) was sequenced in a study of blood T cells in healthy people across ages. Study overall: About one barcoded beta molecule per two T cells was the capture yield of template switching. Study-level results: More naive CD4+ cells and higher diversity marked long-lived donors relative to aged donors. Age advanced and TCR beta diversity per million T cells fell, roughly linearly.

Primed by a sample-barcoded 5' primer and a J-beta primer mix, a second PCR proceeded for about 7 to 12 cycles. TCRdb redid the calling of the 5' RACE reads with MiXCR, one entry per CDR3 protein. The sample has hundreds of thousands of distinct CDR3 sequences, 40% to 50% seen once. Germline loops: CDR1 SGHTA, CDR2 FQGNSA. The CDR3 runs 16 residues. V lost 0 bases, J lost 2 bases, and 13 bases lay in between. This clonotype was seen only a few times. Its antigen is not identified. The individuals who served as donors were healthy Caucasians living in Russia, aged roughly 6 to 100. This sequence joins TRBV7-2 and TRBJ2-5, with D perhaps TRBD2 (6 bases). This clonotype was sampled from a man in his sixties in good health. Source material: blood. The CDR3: CASSLARSGPQETQYF. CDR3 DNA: TGTGCCAGCAGCTTAGCGCGCAGCGGGCCACAAGAGACCCAGTACTTC.